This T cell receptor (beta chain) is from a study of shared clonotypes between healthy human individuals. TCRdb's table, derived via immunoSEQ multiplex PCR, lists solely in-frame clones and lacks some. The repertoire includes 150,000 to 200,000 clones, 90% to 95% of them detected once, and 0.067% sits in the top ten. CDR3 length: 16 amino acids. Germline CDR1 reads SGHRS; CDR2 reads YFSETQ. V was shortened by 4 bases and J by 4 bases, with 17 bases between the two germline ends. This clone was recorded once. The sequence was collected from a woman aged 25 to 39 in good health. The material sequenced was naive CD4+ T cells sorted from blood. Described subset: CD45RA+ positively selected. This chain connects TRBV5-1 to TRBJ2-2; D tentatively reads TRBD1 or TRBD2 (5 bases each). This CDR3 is CASSGGRHSLTGELFF. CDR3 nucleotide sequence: TGCGCCAGCAGCGGGGGTAGGCACAGCCTCACCGGGGAGCTGTTTTTT.